This paragraph reports one T cell receptor beta chain. Its antigen is still unknown. A junction end diverges from the germline sequence, so it may reflect a read error. The data stem from a study of blood T cells in healthy people across ages. Then a second PCR, running roughly 7 to 11 cycles, was carried out with a sample-barcoded 5' primer and a J-beta primer mix. TCRdb passed the 5' RACE reads through MiXCR, listing each CDR3 protein once. The profile shows 850,000 to 1,000,000 distinct CDR3 sequences, under 50% of them singletons. Collection of roughly 9.8 milliliters of peripheral blood was performed for each donor. Whole-study findings and limits: A roughly linear fall in TCR beta diversity per million T cells was seen with increasing age.

The specimen sequenced was blood. The sequence derives from a young man in good health.

This chain's CDR3 is CASSSHASGETEAFF. CDR3 DNA: TGTGCTAGCAGCTCGCATGCGAGTGGGGAGACTGAAGCTTTCTTT. The chain has TRBV7-7 and TRBJ1-1; D unclear. From germline, CDR1 is SSHAT and CDR2 FNYEAQ (reference sequence). This CDR3 has 15 residues.